This TCR beta chain was observed in a study of CD8+CD57+ T cells in acquired aplastic anemia. Study-level background: Quantities of DNA derived from sorted CD4+ and CD8+ cells averaged about 3.2 ug.

In its sample, this clonotype was seen a few times. The antigen remains unidentified. The template used for profiling TCR beta VDJ and CDR3 was genomic DNA. From the reads, TCRdb called clonotypes with MiXCR, one entry per CDR3 protein. The sample yields about 160,000 distinct CDR3 sequences, over 70% seen once. The study's findings and limits: Patients and controls shared twenty-nine CD8+ CDR3 sequences, highly expressed in patients. CD8+ Simpson's diversity showed no significant patient-control difference.

Between the trimmed V and J ends, which lost 4 bases and 1 base, there was a span of 12 bases. The CDR3 is 16 residues long. Germline lookup yields CDR1 KGHDR and CDR2 SFDVKD. Patients sequenced had flow cytometry evidence of CD8+CD57+ cell expansion. This receptor was identified in a human donor with aplastic anemia. Source material: sorted CD4+, CD8+, or CD8+CD57+ T cells (not recorded which) from PBMCs. This chain uses TRBV24-1 with TRBJ2-2; maybe TRBD1 (6 bases). CDR3: CATSDAGGQNTGELFF. The CDR3 nucleotides are TGTGCCACCAGTGACGCTGGGGGACAGAACACCGGGGAGCTGTTTTTT.